The next 26 T cell receptor beta chains were all read from a single sample in a study of T cells in Graves' hyperthyroidism and ophthalmopathy. RNA transcripts gave rise to amplified TCR beta CDR3 regions. Initially, a first-round RT-PCR of the TCR CDR3 employed the HTBI primer set. TCRdb re-analysed the multiplex PCR reads in MiXCR, keeping a single row per CDR3 protein. This sample has about 180,000 distinct CDR3 sequences, with approximately 15% found just once. Sequencing input: blood. The receptors originated from a woman aged 45-65 years with Graves' hyperthyroidism.

The sample holds many counts of this clonotype. This chain links TRBV11-2 with TRBJ1-2; D might be TRBD1 (5 bases). The germline V gene encodes CDR1 SGHAT and CDR2 FQNNGV. V shed 1 base and J shed 3 bases, with 9 bases lying between them. The length of the CDR3 is 14 residues. CDR3 protein: CASSLGPTDYGYTF. In DNA form, the CDR3 reads TGTGCCAGCAGCTTAGGACCGACAGACTATGGCTACACCTTC.

This clonotype showed up many times. The chain joins TRBV5-5 to TRBJ1-2; D may be TRBD1 (5 bases). Deletions cut 2 bases from V and 2 bases from J, with 13 bases between. Per the germline V gene, CDR1 is SGHKS and CDR2 is YYEKEE (reference sequence). The CDR3 runs 15 residues. CDR3 region: CASSFSLDRNYGYTF. The CDR3 DNA is TGTGCCAGCAGCTTCTCACTCGACAGAAACTATGGCTACACCTTC.

This clonotype was counted between two and nine times. The V gene is TRBV9, the J gene TRBJ2-1, with TRBD1 matching 11 bases. Germline V CDR1 and CDR2: SGDLS, YYNGEE. The CDR3 covers 14 residues. V dropped 3 bases and J dropped 6; count of bases not matched to a gene: 2. CDR3: CASSGGTGGNEQFF. The CDR3 DNA reads as TGTGCCAGCAGCGGAGGGACAGGGGGCAATGAGCAGTTCTTC.

The V call is TRBV29-1, the J call TRBJ1-2; unclear D gene. V lost 4 bases and J lost 4, with 13 bases in between. Per the germline V gene, CDR1 is SQVTM and CDR2 is ANQGSEA. The CDR3 is 13 residues long. Here the CDR3 DNA reads TGCAGCGTTGGTCAGCCGCCCGGCTATGGCTACACCTTC. This codes for CSVGQPPGYGYTF.

The rearrangement joins TRBV5-6 to TRBJ2-7; either TRBD1 or TRBD2 may fit D (6 bases each). The CDR3 sequence is 14 residues long. The V end was cut by 6 bases, the J end by 5 bases, with 18 bases between. Germline V gives CDR1 SGHDT, CDR2 YYEEEE. The CDR3 nucleotides are TGTGCCAGCAAGGGTAAGGCTGGGGGGCACGAGCAGTACTTC. Amino acids: CASKGKAGGHEQYF.

There are many counts of this clonotype. The V gene is TRBV5-6, the J gene TRBJ1-2; D gene ambiguous. The CDR3 has 11 amino acids. Germline V gene lookup returns CDR1 SGHDT and CDR2 YYEEEE. Trimming left V 4 bases short and J 3 bases short, with 4 bases between. CDR3 in DNA: TGTGCCAGCAGCAGGGACTATGGCTACACCTTC. Its protein product is CASSRDYGYTF.

This clonotype was seen only a few times. This chain connects TRBV6-6 to TRBJ1-2; perhaps TRBD1 as D (5 bases). Germline V gene lookup returns CDR1 MNHNY and CDR2 SVGAGI (reference sequence). The CDR3 sequence is 15 residues long. The V and J ends lost 0 bases and 4 bases respectively, with 12 bases between them. CDR3 nucleotide sequence: TGTGCCAGCAGTTACTCAACGGGGGTCCCCTATGGCTACACCTTC. Encoded protein: CASSYSTGVPYGYTF.

This clonotype was observed many times. This sequence joins TRBV2 and TRBJ2-3, with 9 bases aligning to TRBD1. This CDR3 region has 14 residues. V dropped 8 bases and J dropped 4; count of bases not matched to a gene: 7. CDR1 is SNHLY, CDR2 FYNNEI, per germline. The CDR3, as DNA: TGTGCCAGCCTGGTCGGGACAGGGTCAGATACGCAGTATTTT. Its translation is CASLVGTGSDTQYF. The whole variable domain, filled in from reference TRBV2 and TRBJ2-3, reads EPEVTQTPSHQVTQMGQEVILRCVPISNHLYFYWYRQILGQKVEFLVSFYNNEISEKSEIFDDQFSVERPDGSNFTLKIRSTKLEDSAMYFCASLVGTGSDTQYFGPGTRLTVL.

This clonotype was seen ten or more times. This chain uses TRBV28 with TRBJ2-7; D remains ambiguous. V was pared by 2 bases and J by 0 bases, with 11 bases between. The CDR3 covers 15 residues. Germline V gives CDR1 MDHEN, CDR2 SYDVKM. The CDR3 nucleotides are TGTGCCAGCAGTTTACACAGTTCCGTCTCCTACGAGCAGTACTTC. This sequence encodes CASSLHSSVSYEQYF.

This sequence joins TRBV2 and TRBJ2-1, with D possibly matching TRBD2 (5 bases). The CDR3 extends over 17 amino acids. The germline gives CDR1 SNHLY, CDR2 FYNNEI. Between the trimmed V and J ends, which lost 2 bases and 4 bases, there was a span of 18 bases. The CDR3 here is CASSERRSLATYNEQFF. CDR3 bases: TGTGCCAGCAGTGAAAGGAGGTCCCTCGCGACATACAATGAGCAGTTCTTC.

This clonotype showed up many times. In nucleotides, the CDR3 is TGCGCCAGCAGTGTTTCGGCCACTGAGTACGAGCAGTACTTC. This encodes CASSVSATEYEQYF. The chain carries TRBV10-2 and TRBJ2-7; no firm D call. CDR1 WSHSY and CDR2 SAAADI come from the germline V gene. The CDR3 consists of 14 residues. Deletions cut 4 bases from V and 4 bases from J, with 14 bases between.

This clonotype was counted many times. The chain has TRBV28 and TRBJ2-7; D is ambiguous. Germline assignment: CDR1 MDHEN and CDR2 SYDVKM. This CDR3 is built from 12 residues. Trimming stripped 4 bases from V and 4 bases from J, with 8 bases between. CDR3 amino acids: CASSSPAYEQYF. CDR3 DNA: TGTGCCAGCAGTTCCCCTGCTTACGAGCAGTACTTC. Full variable domain (missing parts from reference TRBV28 and TRBJ2-7): DVKVTQSSRYLVKRTGEKVFLECVQDMDHENMFWYRQDPGLGLRLIYFSYDVKMKEKGDIPEGYSVSREKKERFSLILESASTNQTSMYLCASSSPAYEQYFGPGTRLTVT.

This clonotype was counted at least ten times. This sequence joins TRBV28 and TRBJ1-1; 7 nucleotides line up with TRBD1. The CDR3 spans 18 residues. Germline V lookup: CDR1 MDHEN, CDR2 SYDVKM. Germline trimming cut 3 bases from V and 5 bases from J; bases unmatched to any gene: 18. The CDR3 nucleotides read TGTGCCAGCAGTTTCTCGCTCCACAGGGGCAGCGAGGATACTGAAGCTTTCTTT. Protein product: CASSFSLHRGSEDTEAFF.

This chain uses TRBV5-1 with TRBJ1-4; 8 bases map to TRBD1. V was clipped by 3 bases and J by 7 bases; unmatched bases: 5. The CDR3 contains 14 residues. The germline gives CDR1 SGHRS, CDR2 YFSETQ. DNA of the CDR3: TGCGCCAGCAGCTCGGGACAGGTCGGTGAAAAACTGTTTTTT. Its protein product is CASSSGQVGEKLFF. The full variable domain, its missing parts supplied by reference TRBV5-1 and TRBJ1-4, is KAGVTQTPRYLIKTRGQQVTLSCSPISGHRSVSWYQQTPGQGLQFLFEYFSETQRNKGNFPGRFSGRQFSNSRSEMNVSTLELGDSALYLCASSSGQVGEKLFFGSGTQLSVL.

V usage is TRBV27 and J usage is TRBJ1-6; 8 bases are shared with TRBD1. The J segment lost 7 bases and the V segment lost 6 bases, leaving 14 bases of the junction unmatched. Germline assignment: CDR1 MNHEY and CDR2 SMNVEV (reference sequence). The CDR3 extends over 17 amino acids. The CDR3 bases are TGTGCCAGCAGAGAATTAGGCAGGGGGCTGGGGAATTCACCCCTCCACTTT. It encodes CASRELGRGLGNSPLHF.

This clonotype was observed a few times. The rearrangement links TRBV6-6 to TRBJ2-2; 9 positions agree with TRBD2. The germline V gene encodes CDR1 MNHNY and CDR2 SVGAGI (reference sequence). The length of the CDR3 is 17 residues. The V segment lost 0 bases and the J segment 6 bases; nucleotides outside the gene matches: 8. The CDR3 DNA sequence: TGTGCCAGCAGTTACTCATTGGCGGGGGGGCCTGCCGGGGAGCTGTTTTTT. Amino acids: CASSYSLAGGPAGELFF.

This clonotype was counted ten times or more. DNA for the CDR3: TGTGCCAGCAGTCGAGTCGGCACTGGAAACACCATATATTTT. This sequence encodes CASSRVGTGNTIYF. The rearrangement links TRBV12-3 or TRBV12-4 to TRBJ1-3; the D is unclear. The CDR3 is 14 amino acids. Trimming removed 5 bases from V and 2 bases from J, with 10 bases in between.

This clonotype was recorded at least ten times. This chain connects TRBV27 to TRBJ2-7; possible D gene TRBD1, 5 bases. CDR1 is MNHEY and CDR2 is SMNVEV in the germline V gene (reference sequence). V dropped 0 bases and J dropped 3 bases, with 12 bases sitting between them. CDR3 size: 15 residues. In DNA, the CDR3 is TGTGCCAGCAGTTTATCGGGGAAGGGGAACTACGAGCAGTACTTC. Translation: CASSLSGKGNYEQYF.

The chain combines TRBV3-1 with TRBJ2-4; 12 nucleotides align to TRBD2. This CDR3 is built from 18 residues. Germline CDR1 LGHDT, CDR2 YNNKEL (reference sequence). The V gene end was trimmed by 2 bases and the J gene end by 2 bases; junction bases not matched to a gene: 7. CDR3 sequence (DNA): TGTGCCAGCAGCCAATCCCCGACTAGCGGGAGCCCCAAAAACATTCAGTACTTC. The encoded protein is CASSQSPTSGSPKNIQYF.

The chain joins TRBV7-2 to TRBJ2-5; TRBD1 agrees at 7 bases. The CDR3 sequence is 14 residues long. CDR1 and CDR2 from the germline V gene are SGHTA and FQGNSA. The CDR3 bases are TGTGTTAGCAGCTCCCGACAGGGCAGGGAGACCCAGTACTTC. This translates into CVSSSRQGRETQYF. Together with reference TRBV7-2 and TRBJ2-5, the CDR3 gives the full variable domain: GAGVSQSPSNKVTEKGKDVELRCDPISGHTALYWYRQSLGQGLEFLIYFQGNSAPDKSGLPSDRFSAERTGGSVSTLTIQRTQQEDSAVYLCVSSSRQGRETQYFGPGTRLLVL.

At least ten counts were recorded for this clonotype. The junction differs from germline at one of its ends, possibly a read error. The rearrangement uses TRBV19 and TRBJ1-1; TRBD1 matches at 9 bases. The germline V gene encodes CDR1 LNHDA and CDR2 SQIVND (reference sequence). The CDR3 contains 17 residues. DNA for the CDR3: TGTGCCAGTATTATAAGCGGACAGGGGTGGGGTTGGACTGAAGCTTTCTTT. This sequence encodes CASIISGQGWGWTEAFF.

Only a few counts were recorded for this clonotype. The junction departs from germline at one end; a sequencing error may be responsible. The J gene is TRBJ2-3, the V gene TRBV28; perhaps D is TRBD1 or TRBD2 (6 bases each). CDR1 is MDHEN, CDR2 SYDVKM, per germline. This CDR3 contains 18 residues. CDR3 protein: CASSEPGTHSTSTGTQYF. DNA of the CDR3: TGTGCCAGCAGTGAACCCGGGACACACAGTACTAGCACAGGTACGCAGTATTTT. Full variable domain (rest looked up from reference TRBV28 and TRBJ2-3): DVKVTQSSRYLVKRTGEKVFLECVQDMDHENMFWYRQDPGLGLRLIYFSYDVKMKEKGDIPEGYSVSREKKERFSLILESASTNQTSMYLCASSEPGTHSTSTGTQYFGPGTRLTVL.

This clonotype was detected a few times. The rearrangement links TRBV12-3 or TRBV12-4 to TRBJ1-1; D is ambiguous. The CDR3 length is 14 residues. V was trimmed by 3 bases and J by 0 bases, leaving 8 bases between them. CDR3 protein: CASSFEGLNTEAFF. CDR3 sequence (DNA): TGTGCCAGCAGTTTCGAGGGCCTGAACACTGAAGCTTTCTTT.

This clonotype showed up many times. V gene TRBV7-6 combines with J gene TRBJ2-3, with a weak D call TRBD2 (6 bases). Between the trimmed V and J ends, which lost 1 base and 3 bases, there was a span of 11 bases. The germline CDR1 and CDR2 sequences are SGHVS and FNYEAQ. CDR3 length equals 15 residues. The CDR3, as DNA: TGTGCCAGCAGCTTAGGTATAGGGAGGACAGATACGCAGTATTTT. This sequence encodes CASSLGIGRTDTQYF. Looking up the rest from reference TRBV7-6 and TRBJ2-3 gives the full variable domain: GAGVSQSPRYKVTKRGQDVALRCDPISGHVSLYWYRQALGQGPEFLTYFNYEAQQDKSGLPNDRFSAERPEGSISTLTIQRTEQRDSAMYRCASSLGIGRTDTQYFGPGTRLTVL.

In nucleotides, the CDR3 is TGCAGCGTTGACAGTAATGAAAAACTGTTTTTT. Encoded protein: CSVDSNEKLFF. The genes are TRBV29-1 and TRBJ1-4; no firm D call. Germline V CDR1 and CDR2: SQVTM, ANQGSEA. This CDR3 is built from 11 residues. The V end lost 3 bases, the J end lost 4 bases, and 3 bases lay between the germline ends. Full variable domain (missing parts from reference TRBV29-1 and TRBJ1-4): SAVISQKPSRDICQRGTSLTIQCQVDSQVTMMFWYRQQPGQSLTLIATANQGSEATYESGFVIDKFPISRPNLTFSTLTVSNMSPEDSSIYLCSVDSNEKLFFGSGTQLSVL.

This clonotype was detected ten times or more. V is TRBV6-1 and J is TRBJ1-5, with D possibly TRBD1 on 6 matching bases. The CDR3 consists of 15 residues. Between the trimmed V and J ends, which lost 4 bases and 1 base, there was a span of 11 bases. Germline V gene sequence: CDR1 MNHNS, CDR2 SASEGT. CDR3 in DNA: TGTGCCAGCAGTGTACAGGGAGGAAGCAATCAGCCCCAGCATTTT. The encoded protein is CASSVQGGSNQPQHF.